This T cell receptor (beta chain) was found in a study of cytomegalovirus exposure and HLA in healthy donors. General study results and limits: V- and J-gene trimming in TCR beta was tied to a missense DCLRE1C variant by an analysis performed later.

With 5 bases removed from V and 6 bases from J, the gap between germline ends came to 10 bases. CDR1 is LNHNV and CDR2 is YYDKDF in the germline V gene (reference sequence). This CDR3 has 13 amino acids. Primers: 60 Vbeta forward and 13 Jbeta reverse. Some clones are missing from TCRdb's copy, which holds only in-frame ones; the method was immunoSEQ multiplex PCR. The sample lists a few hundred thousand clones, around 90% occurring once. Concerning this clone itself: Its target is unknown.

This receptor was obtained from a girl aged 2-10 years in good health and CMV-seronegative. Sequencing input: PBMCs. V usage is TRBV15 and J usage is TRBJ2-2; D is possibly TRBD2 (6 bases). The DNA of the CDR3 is TGTGCCACCAGCCGACTAGGCGCCGGGGAGCTGTTTTTT. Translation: CATSRLGAGELFF.